One and the same sample provided the 15 T cell receptor beta chains below, sequenced in a study of blood T cell repertoires in COVID-19. Assay: immunoSEQ multiplex PCR; the TCRdb copy retains only in-frame clones and omits some. This table has roughly 230,000 clones, more than 75% appearing once. The material sequenced was peripheral blood. The receptor source for this set is a middle-aged man with acute or convalescent COVID-19.

The chain uses TRBV19 and TRBJ1-2, with D possibly TRBD1 on 6 matching bases. Between the trimmed V and J ends, which lost 7 bases and 8 bases, there was a span of 17 bases. Germline assignment: CDR1 LNHDA and CDR2 SQIVND (reference sequence). This CDR3 region has 13 residues. CDR3 bases: TGTGCCAGTAATATGGGGGCCCTTGGGGGCTACACCTTC. It codes for CASNMGALGGYTF.

The V gene is TRBV5-6, the J gene TRBJ1-1, with no clear D. Trimming took off 0 bases at V and 7 bases at J, with 10 bases between the two ends. In germline, CDR1 is SGHDT, CDR2 YYEEEE. This CDR3 contains 13 residues. Here the CDR3 reads CASSLVSALEAFF. CDR3 sequence (DNA): TGTGCCAGCAGCTTGGTTTCCGCACTTGAAGCTTTCTTT. Full variable domain (rest looked up from reference TRBV5-6 and TRBJ1-1): DAGVTQSPTHLIKTRGQQVTLRCSPKSGHDTVSWYQQALGQGPQFIFQYYEEEERQRGNFPDRFSGHQFPNYSSELNVNALLLGDSALYLCASSLVSALEAFFGQGTRLTVV.

The CDR3 spells CASRSGTGGNSPLHF. Here the CDR3 DNA reads TGTGCCAGCAGGTCAGGGACAGGGGGGAATTCACCCCTCCACTTT. The chain employs TRBV6-5 and TRBJ1-6; 11 bases match TRBD1. The CDR3 covers 15 residues. Germline V gene data show CDR1 as MNHEY and CDR2 as SVGAGI. With 6 bases clipped from V and 7 bases from J, the junction kept 5 bases outside the gene matches.

The chain combines TRBV3-1 (or the pseudogene TRBV3-2) with TRBJ1-6; maybe TRBD1 (5 bases). V was clipped by 4 bases and J by 10 bases, with 14 bases between them. Germline lookup yields CDR1 LGHDT and CDR2 YNNKEL (reference sequence). CDR3 length equals 14 residues. CDR3 loop: CASSPLGAESPLHF. Written as DNA, the CDR3 is TGTGCCAGCAGCCCCCTTGGGGCGGAATCACCCCTCCACTTT.

This chain joins TRBV2 and TRBJ1-1; D might be TRBD1 (5 bases). The CDR3 is made up of 13 amino acids. Trimming cost V 5 bases and J 6 bases, with 13 bases left between them. Germline V lookup: CDR1 SNHLY, CDR2 FYNNEI. The CDR3 DNA follows: TGTGCCAGCAGTACTCAGGGTTTGGCTGAAGCTTTCTTT. This encodes CASSTQGLAEAFF.

The DNA for the CDR3 is TGTGCCAGCAACCCAACAGGGGTTCAGCCCCAGCATTTT. This translates into CASNPTGVQPQHF. The gene calls are TRBV6-5 and TRBJ1-5; 7 nucleotides line up with TRBD1. Germline values: CDR1 MNHEY, CDR2 SVGAGI. V shed 7 bases and J 6 bases; nucleotides not matched to a gene: 6. The CDR3 contains 13 residues.

This clone was seen just once. The rearrangement links TRBV5-3 to TRBJ2-7; perhaps TRBD2 as D (5 bases). TRBV5-3 is treated as an ORF (open reading frame) with a function not yet certain. This CDR3 has 13 amino acids. V lost 6 bases, J lost 2 bases, and 12 bases lay in between. The CDR3 is CARKIGAAYEQYF. In nucleotides, the CDR3 is TGTGCCAGAAAAATTGGAGCGGCCTACGAGCAGTACTTC.

The chain is built from TRBV11-2 and TRBJ1-1; no definite D call. Per the germline V gene, CDR1 is SGHAT and CDR2 is FQNNGV. V was trimmed by 8 bases and J by 1 base, leaving 8 bases between them. This CDR3 region has 12 residues. The CDR3 region has the DNA TGTGCCAGCTGTACGGGGAACACTGAAGCTTTCTTT. It yields the protein CASCTGNTEAFF.

J is TRBJ2-3 and V is TRBV7-6; a possible D gene is TRBD1 (5 bases). The CDR3 loop spans 15 amino acids. Trimming left V 2 bases short and J 1 base short, with 10 bases between. In germline, CDR1 is SGHVS, CDR2 FNYEAQ. The CDR3 coding sequence is TGTGCCAGCAGCTTAAGGGGTTACGGCACAGATACGCAGTATTTT. Its translation is CASSLRGYGTDTQYF.

The count of this clone is one. The chain recombines TRBV5-4 with TRBJ2-1, with a possible D match to TRBD2 (7 bases). CDR3 length equals 12 residues. Germline CDR1 is SGHNT and CDR2 is YYREEE (reference sequence). Trimming took off 6 bases at V and 7 bases at J, with 11 bases between the two ends. The CDR3 DNA follows: TGTGCCAGCACCGGGGGGCCGAATGAGCAGTTCTTC. Amino acid sequence: CASTGGPNEQFF.

The gene calls are TRBV2 and TRBJ1-2; D ambiguous. V was pared by 5 bases and J by 8 bases, with 12 bases between. The germline gives CDR1 SNHLY, CDR2 FYNNEI. The CDR3 is 12 residues long. The CDR3 loop reads CASSSNDKGYTF. CDR3 DNA sequence: TGTGCCAGCAGTTCCAACGACAAGGGCTACACCTTC.

CDR3 loop: CASSYGDRGWTNVLTF. The CDR3 coding sequence is TGTGCCAGCAGTTACGGGGACAGGGGTTGGACCAACGTCCTGACTTTC. V and J are TRBV6-5 and TRBJ2-6; 10 bases match TRBD1. Germline loops: CDR1 MNHEY, CDR2 SVGAGI. Losses at the gene ends were 2 bases for V and 8 bases for J; bases not matched to a gene: 6. CDR3 length equals 16 residues.

V gene TRBV18 combines with J gene TRBJ2-1; 9 nucleotides agree with TRBD2. The CDR3 runs to 19 residues. Germline assignment: CDR1 KGHSH and CDR2 LQKENI. J gave up 10 bases and V 0 bases, and 19 bases lay outside the gene matches. For the CDR3, the DNA is TGTGCCAGCTCACCACCCGGGCGGCTTAGCGGGGGAGGTCGATTGGAGCAGTTCTTC. The encoded protein is CASSPPGRLSGGGRLEQFF.

The CDR3 DNA is TGTGCCAGCAGCCCACGACAGAGTCAAGAGACCCAGTACTTC. This codes for CASSPRQSQETQYF. The V call is TRBV9, the J call TRBJ2-5, with D possibly being TRBD1 (5 bases). This CDR3 has 14 residues. The germline gives CDR1 SGDLS, CDR2 YYNGEE. V gave up 4 bases and J gave up 2 bases, with 12 bases separating them.

This clone was detected once. The chain carries TRBV7-9 and TRBJ1-1; D call uncertain. V lost 1 base and J 1 base, leaving 7 bases between the germline ends. This CDR3 has 14 residues. Germline loops: CDR1 SEHNR, CDR2 FQNEAQ (reference sequence). In DNA form, the CDR3 reads TGTGCCAGCAGCTTAGACCGGAGGAACACTGAAGCTTTCTTT. Amino acids: CASSLDRRNTEAFF.